The present TCR beta chain was sequenced within a study of blood T cell repertoires in COVID-19. Only in-frame clones appear in the TCRdb table, and some are missing; sequencing was by immunoSEQ multiplex PCR. The sample lists hundreds of thousands of clones, around 84% occurring once. The CDR3 is made up of 13 amino acids. Deletions cut 3 bases from V and 11 bases from J, with 14 bases between. The receptor was derived from a human donor in a cohort sampled during active COVID-19. Sample: peripheral blood. This rearrangement joins TRBV12-3 or TRBV12-4 to TRBJ1-5; tentative D call: TRBD1 (6 bases). The CDR3, as DNA: TGTGCCAGCAGTTTCTGGGAGGGACAAGCCCAGCATTTT. Residues: CASSFWEGQAQHF.